This T cell receptor (beta chain) stems from a study of shared clonotypes between healthy human individuals. Here immunoSEQ multiplex PCR was the method, and the copy in TCRdb shows in-frame clones only, minus some. Of some 2 million clones listed, about 94% are singletons. The naive CD8 fraction comprised CD45RO-negative cells positively selected for CCR7 and excluded terminally differentiated effector memory CD45RA+ cells. Germline CDR1 LNHDA, CDR2 SQIVND (reference sequence). This CDR3 contains 14 residues. V dropped 3 bases and J dropped 1 base, with 4 bases sitting between them. The rearrangement links TRBV19 to TRBJ2-6; D not certain. Input material: naive CD8+ T cells sorted from blood. The TCR comes from a man between 18 and 29 years old in good health. The CDR3 sequence: CASSIQSGANVLTF. CDR3 DNA: TGTGCCAGTAGTATCCAGTCTGGGGCCAACGTCCTGACTTTC.